This T cell receptor beta chain was profiled in a study of T cells in Graves' hyperthyroidism and ophthalmopathy. Study-wide findings and caveats: Researchers found most expanded thyroid clonotypes above 0.001 in blood as well.

The CDR3 loop spans 11 amino acids. The germline gives CDR1 DFQATT, CDR2 SNEGSKA (reference sequence). V gave up 6 bases and J gave up 15 bases; unmatched junction bases: 11. Ten or more counts support this clonotype. Its antigen is still unknown. TCR beta CDR3 regions were amplified from RNA transcripts. The HTBI primer set served for first-round RT-PCR of the TCR CDR3. TCRdb analysed the multiplex PCR reads with MiXCR anew, one entry per CDR3 protein. Among 620,000 or so distinct CDR3 sequences listed, about 14% were seen once. Ophthalmopathy patients all had a Clinical Activity Score of at least 3, a NOSPECS grade of at least 4 and disease under 3 months old. Extraction of PBMCs used roughly 10 ml of fresh peripheral blood.

The V gene is TRBV20-1, the J gene TRBJ2-1; the match to TRBD2 covers 7 bases. Material: blood. The origin of this receptor is a woman aged 45-59 years with Graves' ophthalmopathy. CDR3 protein: CSALLATGSFF. The CDR3 nucleotides read TGCAGTGCGTTACTAGCGACGGGCTCGTTCTTC.